This T cell receptor beta chain was profiled in a study of blood T cells in healthy people across ages. With a J-beta primer mix and a sample-barcoded 5' primer, a second PCR ran about 7 to 12 cycles. TCRdb called the 5' RACE reads again in MiXCR, with one record for every CDR3 protein. The data contain approximately 760,000 distinct CDR3 sequences, around a quarter of them singletons. The CDR3 extends over 14 amino acids. V gave up 3 bases and J gave up 7 bases; unmatched junction bases: 6. CDR1 and CDR2 (germline): SQVTM, ANQGSEA. This clonotype was observed a few times. These same records also appear under a second study, on T cells of mothers and their children.

The TCR originated in a boy aged 5-17 years in good health. The chain couples TRBV29-1 to TRBJ2-1; 10 bases agree with TRBD1. The source material was blood. The DNA for the CDR3 is TGCAGCGTTGAGGGGGGACAGGGGATAAATGAGCAGTTCTTC. It encodes CSVEGGQGINEQFF.